This TCR beta chain emerged from a study of blood T cell repertoires in COVID-19. Study-level information: The analysed material was cDNA or gDNA that came from T cells, B-cell-depleted T cells, or PBMCs.

As handled by the study authors: Scientists estimated how many nucleated cells there were by amplifying reference gene primers. Generated by immunoSEQ multiplex PCR, the TCRdb table keeps only in-frame clones and is missing some. V and J calls and clone size follow that table, whereas D and trimming were derived from the DNA. Among around 130,000 clones listed, around 84% were seen once. With 1 base removed from V and 3 bases from J, the gap between germline ends came to 10 bases. The CDR3 loop spans 16 amino acids. Germline V gives CDR1 KGHSH, CDR2 LQKENI. Participant age was roughly 18 to 95 years, and participants resided in 20 to 30 US areas. Cohorts were based on clinical histories the participants reported.

The rearrangement joins TRBV18 to TRBJ2-6; D gene ambiguous. Sequencing was carried out using PBMCs or T cells enriched from blood (not recorded which). This TCR was recovered from a man aged 40-49 years with acute COVID-19. CDR3 sequence (DNA): TGTGCCAGCTCACCACGAACGGGTAGTGGGGCCAACGTCCTGACTTTC. This translates into CASSPRTGSGANVLTF.